Reported below is one TCR beta chain. What it recognizes is unknown. The same CDR3 is also encoded by other DNA sequences in this sample. Some clones are missing from TCRdb's copy, which holds only in-frame ones; the method was immunoSEQ multiplex PCR. The repertoire has roughly 140,000 clones, about 92% of them found once; the top ten carry approximately 5%. The record originates from a study of T cell responses to AZD1222 COVID-19 vaccine. There are 13 residues in the CDR3. V was cut by 3 bases and J by 0 bases, with 6 bases left in between. Germline V lookup: CDR1 SEHNR, CDR2 FQNEAQ (reference sequence). Study outcomes and limitations: At baseline, just six AZD1222 recipients tested seropositive.

This TCR was recovered from an adult in good health. Source: peripheral blood, taken on day 0 of AZD1222 vaccination. V gene TRBV7-9 combines with J gene TRBJ2-7; D gene uncertain. CDR3 amino acids: CASSFASSYEQYF. CDR3 in DNA: TGTGCCAGCAGCTTTGCGAGCTCCTACGAGCAGTACTTC.